These 9 T cell receptor beta chains were sequenced from one sample in a study of blood T cells in healthy people across ages. Primed by a sample-barcoded 5' primer and a J-beta primer mix, a second PCR proceeded for roughly 7 to 11 cycles. TCRdb used MiXCR to reprocess the 5' RACE reads, holding one entry per CDR3 protein. The data contain some 860,000 distinct CDR3 sequences, more than 55% of them singletons. Input material: blood. Source of these receptors: a man aged 35-49 years in good health.

The gene calls are TRBV2 and TRBJ1-2, with TRBD1 matching 7 bases. Trimming removed 8 bases from V and 1 base from J; junction bases left unmatched: 10. This CDR3 comprises 15 residues. Germline CDR1 is SNHLY and CDR2 is FYNNEI. The CDR3 bases are TGTGCCAGCGCGATAACAGGGGCTATTAACTATGGCTACACCTTC. It encodes CASAITGAINYGYTF.

The rearrangement uses TRBV7-9 and TRBJ2-3; 10 bases line up with TRBD2. V gave up 2 bases and J gave up 2 bases; unmatched junction bases: 13. The CDR3 length is 19 residues. Looked up from germline, CDR1 is SEHNR and CDR2 is FQNEAQ (reference sequence). The CDR3 loop is CASSLSPLAGNAHTDTQYF. In DNA, the CDR3 is TGTGCCAGCAGCTTATCGCCACTAGCGGGAAACGCACACACAGATACGCAGTATTTT. The whole variable domain, remainder taken from reference TRBV7-9 and TRBJ2-3, is DTGVSQNPRHKITKRGQNVTFRCDPISEHNRLYWYRQTLGQGPEFLTYFQNEAQLEKSRLLSDRFSAERPKGSFSTLEIQRTEQGDSAMYLCASSLSPLAGNAHTDTQYFGPGTRLTVL.

This clonotype was counted between two and nine times. The chain uses TRBV24-1 and TRBJ2-1, with 9 bases that match TRBD2. The CDR3 totals 17 residues. Germline V gene data show CDR1 as KGHDR and CDR2 as SFDVKD. V trimming: 3 bases; J trimming: 7 bases; junction bases outside the gene matches: 12. The CDR3 reads CATSDPSGTSLRNEQFF. Here the CDR3 DNA reads TGTGCCACCAGTGATCCCTCAGGGACTAGCCTAAGGAATGAGCAGTTCTTC.

The chain joins TRBV27 to TRBJ2-1; D possibly matches TRBD1 or TRBD2 (5 bases each). TRBJ2-7 explains the end of the DNA better; the J call may be wrong. The germline V gene encodes CDR1 MNHEY and CDR2 SMNVEV (reference sequence). The CDR3 covers 14 residues. CDR3 residues: CASSLRGGGTAQYF. The CDR3 nucleotides read TGTGCCAGCAGTTTACGGGGTGGGGGTACTGCGCAGTACTTC.

The rearrangement uses TRBV20-1 and TRBJ2-3; 13 bases fit TRBD2. Germline V lookup: CDR1 DFQATT, CDR2 SNEGSKA (reference sequence). The CDR3 consists of 15 residues. Unmatched junction bases numbered 3, after V lost 3 bases and J lost 3 bases. Here the CDR3 reads CSASGTSGTTDTQYF. In DNA, the CDR3 is TGCAGTGCTAGTGGGACTAGCGGGACAACAGATACGCAGTATTTT.

This chain joins TRBV20-1 and TRBJ2-4, with 15 positions matching TRBD2. TRBJ2-7 explains the end of the DNA better; the J call may be wrong. The CDR3 contains 16 residues. Germline CDR1 DFQATT, CDR2 SNEGSKA (reference sequence). The DNA for the CDR3 is TGCAGTGCTAGGGGGGGGACTAGCGGGAGGCTGGACGAGCAGTACTTC. Residues: CSARGGTSGRLDEQYF.

This rearrangement joins TRBV9 to TRBJ2-1, with TRBD2 identical over 11 bases. V was clipped by 2 bases and J by 4 bases; unmatched bases: 2. CDR1 is SGDLS, CDR2 YYNGEE, per germline. The CDR3 is 15 amino acids. The CDR3: CASSVTSGEYNEQFF. The CDR3 coding sequence is TGTGCCAGCAGCGTGACTAGCGGGGAATACAATGAGCAGTTCTTC. Complete variable domain (other parts from reference TRBV9 and TRBJ2-1): DSGVTQTPKHLITATGQRVTLRCSPRSGDLSVYWYQQSLDQGLQFLIQYYNGEERAKGNILERFSAQQFPDLHSELNLSSLELGDSALYFCASSVTSGEYNEQFFGPGTRLTVL.

This clonotype was counted a single time. The V call is TRBV24-1, the J call TRBJ2-7; TRBD1 agrees at 9 bases. Germline V CDR1 and CDR2: KGHDR, SFDVKD. Trimming at V came to 1 base and at J to 1 base, leaving 4 bases not matched to a gene. CDR3 size: 16 residues. The CDR3 region is CATSDFRGTGSYEQYF. CDR3 coding DNA: TGTGCCACCAGTGATTTCAGGGGGACAGGGTCCTACGAGCAGTACTTC.

This clonotype rates as medium-sized (0.01 to 0.1%). This chain links TRBV4-2 with TRBJ1-2; a possible D gene is TRBD1 (5 bases). CDR1 LGHNA and CDR2 YNFKEQ come from the germline V gene. V gave up 2 bases and J gave up 8 bases, with 15 bases separating them. The CDR3 length is 14 residues. This CDR3 reads CASSQIRVEEGYTF. The CDR3 bases are TGTGCCAGCAGCCAAATCAGGGTGGAAGAAGGCTACACCTTC.